A few counts support the clone carrying this T cell receptor beta chain. Antigen specificity is unknown. Germline V gene sequence: CDR1 SGHTA, CDR2 FQGTGA. V was clipped by 1 base and J by 10 bases, with 14 bases between them. The CDR3 has 13 residues. The data were taken from a study of beta chain features in type 1 diabetes. The study, taken as a whole, reports: People with Type 1 diabetes carried modestly yet significantly shorter TCRB CDR3s in all four CD4+ subsets.

What was sequenced were expressed TCRB transcripts, since all of the isolated RNA had been reverse transcribed. TCRdb's table, derived via immunoSEQ multiplex PCR, lists solely in-frame clones and lacks some. Among roughly 220,000 clones, roughly 16% were seen once, and the ten largest hold about 0.085%. The sequenced sample consisted of naive CD4+ T cells from blood. The clonotype comes from a man younger than 45 with type 1 diabetes. The V call is TRBV7-3, the J call TRBJ2-7, with D possibly being TRBD1 or TRBD2 (5 bases each). CDR3 sequence reads: CASSLSRGEEQYF. The CDR3 bases are TGTGCCAGCAGCTTAAGCCGGGGCGAGGAACAGTACTTC.